The present entry profiles one T cell receptor beta chain with its context. The data originate from a study of technical replicates of blood from a few donors. Method: immunoSEQ multiplex PCR; TCRdb's copy keeps in-frame clones and lacks some. The data hold under 90,000 clones, with just over 95% observed a single time. The sample was T cells isolated from PBMCs. This clonotype originated in a human donor in good health.

In DNA, the CDR3 is TGTGCCAGCAGCTTGGCTTTCCTAGCGGGAGGGCCGCGTGGGGAGACCCAGTACTTC. Protein product: CASSLAFLAGGPRGETQYF. This chain links TRBV5-6 with TRBJ2-5, with 12 bases lining up with TRBD2. Germline V gives CDR1 SGHDT, CDR2 YYEEEE. The CDR3 extends over 19 amino acids. The J segment lost 5 bases and the V segment lost 0 bases, leaving 14 bases of the junction unmatched.